This T cell receptor beta chain was found in a study of shared T cell receptors in the human thymus. Profiled with immunoSEQ multiplex PCR; TCRdb holds only in-frame clones, not every one. Here the sample spans 700,000 or so clones, roughly 85% being singletons. This clone was found once. The CDR3 loop spans 14 amino acids. V gave up 1 base and J gave up 6 bases, with 10 bases separating them. Germline V lookup: CDR1 SGHAT, CDR2 FQNNGV. The same data also contributed to another study, on human thymus T cells. That paper adds: Corrective heart surgery yielded the resections from which the thymus tissue came.

The material sequenced was thymocytes. The receptor comes from a girl under two years old with a congenital heart defect. The V gene is TRBV11-2, the J gene TRBJ1-3; possible D gene TRBD1, 6 bases. The CDR3 DNA is TGTGCCAGCAGCTTAGCAGGGGTGGCAAACACCATATATTTT. This encodes CASSLAGVANTIYF.